This T cell receptor beta chain was retrieved from a study of blood T cell repertoires in COVID-19. Study context: From the United States, Italy and Spain came samples of acute and convalescent COVID-19. PBMCs, B-cell-depleted T cells, or T cells provided the cDNA or gDNA that made up the material.

The V gene lost 3 bases and the J gene lost 8 bases, with 17 bases spanning the gap. The V gene's germline CDR1 is SGHRS and CDR2 YFSETQ. CDR3 length: 15 residues. In the study's own analysis: Estimation of nucleated cell counts relied on the amplification of reference gene primers. The method was immunoSEQ multiplex PCR; TCRdb's version includes in-frame clones alone and lacks a portion of them. The V and J calls and the clone size are those of that table, but D and trimming were determined from the DNA. The repertoire holds 150,000 or so clones, 60% to 75% seen once, with under 2.5% in the top ten.

The source material was peripheral blood. This clonotype originated in an older woman with acute or convalescent COVID-19. V gene TRBV5-1 combines with J gene TRBJ2-2; tentatively, D is TRBD2 (5 bases). CDR3 region: CASSSSDRGVGELFF. CDR3 DNA: TGCGCCAGCAGCTCCTCGGACCGGGGTGTTGGGGAGCTGTTTTTT.